A selection of T cell receptor beta chains follows, all from one sample in a study of beta chain features in type 1 diabetes. Here immunoSEQ multiplex PCR was the method, and the copy in TCRdb shows in-frame clones only, minus some. The sample yields around 340,000 clones, 7% to 10% seen once. Sequencing was done on a sample of central memory CD4+ T cells from blood. The source is a man between 25 and 39 years old with type 1 diabetes. Both conserved end residues are part of each CDR3. The order of the fields is J gene, V gene, D gene, clone size, CDR3 DNA, CDR3 protein. The D gene is left open where the match is weak. Clone sizes are given selectively: once, few, many, or a class where the clone is expanded.

J: TRBJ2-1; V: TRBV9; D: NA; size: NA; DNA: TGTGCCAGCAGCCCCCAGACAGCGGGCAATGAGCAGTTCTTC; CDR3: CASSPQTAGNEQFF
J: TRBJ2-3; V: TRBV6-6; D: TRBD1; size: NA; DNA: TGTGCCAGCAGACTCCAGGGGGCGAGCACAGATACGCAGTATTTT; CDR3: CASRLQGASTDTQYF
J: TRBJ1-5; V: TRBV6-1; D: NA; size: NA; DNA: TGTGCCAGCAGTGAAGCGGGTGAAGGTTATCAGCCCCAGCATTTT; CDR3: CASSEAGEGYQPQHF
J: TRBJ2-7; V: TRBV7-2; D: TRBD1; size: many; DNA: TGTGCCAGCAGCTTATCAACAGGGGTCGAGCAGTACTTC; CDR3: CASSLSTGVEQYF
J: TRBJ1-4; V: TRBV29-1; D: NA; size: few; DNA: TGCAGCGGGACGACAGCCCTTAATGAAAAACTGTTTTTT; CDR3: CSGTTALNEKLFF
J: TRBJ2-1; V: TRBV27; D: TRBD1; size: many; DNA: TGTGCCAGCAGTTTAGGAGGCCATCGGGACAGATACAATGAGCAGTTCTTC; CDR3: CASSLGGHRDRYNEQFF
J: TRBJ1-2; V: TRBV4-3; D: TRBD1; size: few; DNA: TGCGCCAGCAGCCAAGACAGGGGACAGGTTTATAACTATGGCTACACCTTC; CDR3: CASSQDRGQVYNYGYTF
J: TRBJ2-3; V: TRBV7-2; D: NA; size: NA; DNA: TGTGCCAGCAGCTCCACAAGGGCGGCAGATACGCAGTATTTT; CDR3: CASSSTRAADTQYF
J: TRBJ2-4; V: TRBV11-2; D: TRBD2; size: few; DNA: TGTGCCAGCAGAGCGGGGGGACAAAACATTCAGTACTTC; CDR3: CASRAGGQNIQYF
J: TRBJ1-6; V: TRBV5-1; D: NA; size: NA; DNA: TGCGCCAGCAGCTTGGTTGGGGGCGGAGATTCACCCCTCCACTTT; CDR3: CASSLVGGGDSPLHF
J: TRBJ2-3; V: TRBV7-8; D: NA; size: few; DNA: TGTGCCAGCAGCCAATTAGCACGCACAACAAGCACAGATACGCAGTATTTT; CDR3: CASSQLARTTSTDTQYF
J: TRBJ2-7; V: TRBV7-9; D: NA; size: NA; DNA: TGTGCCAGCAGCTTCAGGCTTTCCTACGAGCAGTACTTC; CDR3: CASSFRLSYEQYF
J: TRBJ2-5; V: TRBV4-3; D: NA; size: many; DNA: TGCGCCAGCAGCCAAGATCCCCTGGGGCAAGAGACCCAGTACTTC; CDR3: CASSQDPLGQETQYF
J: TRBJ2-1; V: TRBV2; D: NA; size: few; DNA: TGTGCCAGCAGTCTTTTCGGGCCCCGCAATCAGCAGTTCTTC; CDR3: CASSLFGPRNQQFF
J: TRBJ2-4; V: TRBV5-6; D: TRBD1; size: few; DNA: TGTGCCAGCAGCCCGAGGACAGGGGAGGCCAAAAACATTCAGTACTTC; CDR3: CASSPRTGEAKNIQYF
J: TRBJ2-3; V: TRBV28; D: NA; size: few; DNA: TGTGCCAGCAGTCCGCCCAGTGGCACAGATACGCAGTATTTT; CDR3: CASSPPSGTDTQYF
J: TRBJ1-2; V: TRBV18; D: NA; size: NA; DNA: TGTGCCAGCTCACCAGGGCAGGAGAACTATGGCTACACCTTC; CDR3: CASSPGQENYGYTF
J: TRBJ2-1; V: TRBV7-2; D: NA; size: few; DNA: TGTGCCAGCAGCTCCGGACAGGCGGGGGATAATGAGCAGTTCTTC; CDR3: CASSSGQAGDNEQFF
J: TRBJ2-5; V: TRBV7-9; D: TRBD1; size: NA; DNA: TGTGCCAGCAGCGTTCAGACAGGGGGGCGAGAGACCCAGTACTTC; CDR3: CASSVQTGGRETQYF
J: TRBJ1-1; V: TRBV9; D: NA; size: few; DNA: TGTGCCAGCAGCGCAACCTTGAACACTGAAGCTTTCTTT; CDR3: CASSATLNTEAFF
J: TRBJ1-2; V: TRBV30; D: NA; size: few; DNA: TGTGCCTGGAGTCTCCGGTATGGCTACACCTTC; CDR3: CAWSLRYGYTF
J: TRBJ1-4; V: TRBV6-6; D: NA; size: few; DNA: TGTGCCAGCAGTTACACCACAACTAATGAAAAACTGTTTTTT; CDR3: CASSYTTTNEKLFF
J: TRBJ2-3; V: TRBV30; D: NA; size: NA; DNA: TGTGCCTGGAGCCCGGGGCCTACAGATACGCAGTATTTT; CDR3: CAWSPGPTDTQYF
J: TRBJ2-3; V: TRBV4-3; D: TRBD1; size: NA; DNA: TGCGCCAGCAGCCATAACAGGGGAGATACGCAGTATTTT; CDR3: CASSHNRGDTQYF
J: TRBJ1-1; V: TRBV6-1; D: NA; size: NA; DNA: TGTGCCAGCAGTGACTGGGGCCGCGGGAACACTGAAGCTTTCTTT; CDR3: CASSDWGRGNTEAFF